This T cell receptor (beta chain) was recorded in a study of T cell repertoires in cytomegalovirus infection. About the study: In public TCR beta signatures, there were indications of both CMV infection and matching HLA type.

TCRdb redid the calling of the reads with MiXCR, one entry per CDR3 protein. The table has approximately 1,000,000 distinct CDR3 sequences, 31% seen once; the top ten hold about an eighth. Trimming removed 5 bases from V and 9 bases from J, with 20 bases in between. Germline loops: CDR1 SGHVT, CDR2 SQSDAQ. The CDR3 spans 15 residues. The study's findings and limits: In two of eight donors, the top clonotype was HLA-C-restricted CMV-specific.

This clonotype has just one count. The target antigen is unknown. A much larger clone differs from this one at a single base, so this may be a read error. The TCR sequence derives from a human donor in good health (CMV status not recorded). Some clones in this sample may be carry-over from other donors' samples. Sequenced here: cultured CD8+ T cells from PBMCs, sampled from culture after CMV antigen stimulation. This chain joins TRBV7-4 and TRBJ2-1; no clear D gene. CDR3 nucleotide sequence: TGTGCCAGCAGCCCGTCGAGCCCTGGAAAGGGTGAGCAGTTCTTC. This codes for CASSPSSPGKGEQFF.